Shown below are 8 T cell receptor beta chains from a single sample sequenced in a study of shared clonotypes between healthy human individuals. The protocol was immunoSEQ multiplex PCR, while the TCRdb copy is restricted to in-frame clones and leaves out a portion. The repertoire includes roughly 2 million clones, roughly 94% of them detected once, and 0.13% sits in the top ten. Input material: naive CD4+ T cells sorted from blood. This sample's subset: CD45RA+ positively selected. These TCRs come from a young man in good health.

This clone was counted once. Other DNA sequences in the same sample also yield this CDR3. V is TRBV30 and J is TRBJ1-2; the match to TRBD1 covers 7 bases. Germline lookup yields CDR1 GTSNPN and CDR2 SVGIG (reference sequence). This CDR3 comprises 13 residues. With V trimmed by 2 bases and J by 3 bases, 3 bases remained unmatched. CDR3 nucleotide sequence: TGTGCCTGGAGTTTAGGGACAGACTATGGCTACACCTTC. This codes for CAWSLGTDYGYTF.

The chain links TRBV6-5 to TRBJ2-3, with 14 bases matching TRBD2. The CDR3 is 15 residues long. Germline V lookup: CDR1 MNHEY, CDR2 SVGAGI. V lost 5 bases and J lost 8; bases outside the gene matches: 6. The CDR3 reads CASSAPGTSGGTQYF. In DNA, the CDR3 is TGTGCCAGCAGTGCTCCCGGGACTAGCGGGGGTACGCAGTATTTT.

CDR3 sequence reads: CASSSWSLAGVTDTQYF. DNA for the CDR3: TGCGCCAGCAGCAGCTGGAGCCTAGCGGGAGTCACAGATACGCAGTATTTT. The chain links TRBV4-3 to TRBJ2-3, with TRBD2 identical over 10 bases. The CDR3 contains 17 residues. Germline V gives CDR1 LGHNA, CDR2 YSLEER. Trimming took 5 bases from V and 2 from J; bases not matched to a gene: 10.

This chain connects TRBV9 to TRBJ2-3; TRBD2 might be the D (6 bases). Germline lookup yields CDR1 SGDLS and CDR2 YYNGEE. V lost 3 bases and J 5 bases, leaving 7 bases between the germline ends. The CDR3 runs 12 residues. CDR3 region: CASSGGGDTQYF. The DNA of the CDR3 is TGTGCCAGCAGCGGGGGAGGAGATACGCAGTATTTT.

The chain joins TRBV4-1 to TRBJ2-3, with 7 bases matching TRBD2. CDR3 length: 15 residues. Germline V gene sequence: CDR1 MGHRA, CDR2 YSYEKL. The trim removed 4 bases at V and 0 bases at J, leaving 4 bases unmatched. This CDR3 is CASSLAGFSTDTQYF. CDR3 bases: TGCGCCAGCAGCCTAGCGGGTTTTAGCACAGATACGCAGTATTTT.

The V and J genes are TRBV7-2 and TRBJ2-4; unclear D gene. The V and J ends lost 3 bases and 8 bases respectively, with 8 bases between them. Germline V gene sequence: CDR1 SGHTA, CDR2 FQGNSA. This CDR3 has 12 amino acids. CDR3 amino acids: CASSFSRDIQYF. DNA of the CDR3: TGTGCCAGCAGCTTCTCCCGGGACATTCAGTACTTC.

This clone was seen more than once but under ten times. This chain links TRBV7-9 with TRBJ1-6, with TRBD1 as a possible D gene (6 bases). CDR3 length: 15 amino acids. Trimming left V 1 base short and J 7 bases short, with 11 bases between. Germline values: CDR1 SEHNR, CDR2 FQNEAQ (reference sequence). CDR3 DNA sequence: TGTGCCAGCAGCTTAGATGGGGGGCTCAATTCACCCCTCCACTTT. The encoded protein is CASSLDGGLNSPLHF. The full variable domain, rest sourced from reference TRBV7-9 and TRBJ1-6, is DTGVSQNPRHKITKRGQNVTFRCDPISEHNRLYWYRQTLGQGPEFLTYFQNEAQLEKSRLLSDRFSAERPKGSFSTLEIQRTEQGDSAMYLCASSLDGGLNSPLHFGNGTRLTVT.

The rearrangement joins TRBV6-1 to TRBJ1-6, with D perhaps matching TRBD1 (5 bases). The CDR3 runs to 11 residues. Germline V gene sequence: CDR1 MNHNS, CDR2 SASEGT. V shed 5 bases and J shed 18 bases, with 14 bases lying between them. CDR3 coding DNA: TGTGCCAGCAGTTACCGGGGACGAAGCCACTTT. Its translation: CASSYRGRSHF.